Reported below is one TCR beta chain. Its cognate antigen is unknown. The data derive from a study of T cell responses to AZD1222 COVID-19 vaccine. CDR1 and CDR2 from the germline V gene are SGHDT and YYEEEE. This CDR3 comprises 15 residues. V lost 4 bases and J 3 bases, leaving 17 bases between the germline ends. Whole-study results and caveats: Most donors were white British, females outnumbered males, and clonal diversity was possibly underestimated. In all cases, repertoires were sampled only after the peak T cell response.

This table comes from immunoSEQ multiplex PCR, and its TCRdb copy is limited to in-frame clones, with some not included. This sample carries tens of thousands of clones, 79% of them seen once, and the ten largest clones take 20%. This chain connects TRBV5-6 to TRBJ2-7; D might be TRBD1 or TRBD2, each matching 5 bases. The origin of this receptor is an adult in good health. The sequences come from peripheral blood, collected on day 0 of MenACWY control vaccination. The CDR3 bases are TGTGCCAGCAGCCGACGGAAGGGACCAGACTACGAGCAGTACTTC. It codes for CASSRRKGPDYEQYF.